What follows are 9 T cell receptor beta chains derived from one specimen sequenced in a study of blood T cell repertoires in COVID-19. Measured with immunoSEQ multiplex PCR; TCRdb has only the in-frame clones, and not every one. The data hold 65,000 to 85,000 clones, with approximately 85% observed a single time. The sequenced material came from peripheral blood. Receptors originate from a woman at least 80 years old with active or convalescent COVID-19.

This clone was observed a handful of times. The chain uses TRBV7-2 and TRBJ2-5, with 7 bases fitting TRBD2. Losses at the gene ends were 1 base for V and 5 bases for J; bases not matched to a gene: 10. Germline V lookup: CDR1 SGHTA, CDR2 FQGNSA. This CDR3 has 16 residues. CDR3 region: CASSLVGAGVRETQYF. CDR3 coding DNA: TGTGCCAGCAGCTTAGTCGGGGCGGGAGTACGGGAGACCCAGTACTTC.

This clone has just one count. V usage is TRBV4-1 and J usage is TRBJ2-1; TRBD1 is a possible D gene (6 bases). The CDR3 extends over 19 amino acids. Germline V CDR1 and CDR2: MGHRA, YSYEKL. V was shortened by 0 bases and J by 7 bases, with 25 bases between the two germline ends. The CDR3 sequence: CASSQDDSRGTLSANEQFF. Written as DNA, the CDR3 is TGCGCCAGCAGCCAAGATGATTCCCGTGGGACATTATCGGCAAATGAGCAGTTCTTC.

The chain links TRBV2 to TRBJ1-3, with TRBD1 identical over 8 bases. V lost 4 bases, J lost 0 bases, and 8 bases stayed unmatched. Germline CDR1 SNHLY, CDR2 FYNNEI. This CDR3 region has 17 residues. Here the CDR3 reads CASSVGDRRNSGNTIYF. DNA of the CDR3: TGTGCCAGCAGTGTTGGGGACAGGCGAAACTCTGGAAACACCATATATTTT.

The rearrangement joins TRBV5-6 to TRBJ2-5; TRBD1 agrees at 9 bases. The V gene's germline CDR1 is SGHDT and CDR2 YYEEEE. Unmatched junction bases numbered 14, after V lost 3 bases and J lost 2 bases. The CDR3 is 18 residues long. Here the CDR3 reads CASSWAGQGPFRQETQYF. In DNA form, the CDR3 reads TGTGCCAGCAGCTGGGCGGGACAGGGACCCTTTAGACAAGAGACCCAGTACTTC.

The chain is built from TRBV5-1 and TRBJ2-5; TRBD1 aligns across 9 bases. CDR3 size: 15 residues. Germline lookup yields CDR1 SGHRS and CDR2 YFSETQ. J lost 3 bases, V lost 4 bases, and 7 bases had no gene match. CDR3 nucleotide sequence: TGCGCCAGCAGCCGCGCCGGGACAGGGAAAGAGACCCAGTACTTC. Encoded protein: CASSRAGTGKETQYF.

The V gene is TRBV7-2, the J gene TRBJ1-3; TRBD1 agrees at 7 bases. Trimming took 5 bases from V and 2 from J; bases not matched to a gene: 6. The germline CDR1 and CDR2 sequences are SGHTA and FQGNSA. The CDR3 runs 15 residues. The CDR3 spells CASSLATGTGNTIYF. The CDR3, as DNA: TGTGCCAGCAGCCTGGCGACAGGGACTGGAAACACCATATATTTT.

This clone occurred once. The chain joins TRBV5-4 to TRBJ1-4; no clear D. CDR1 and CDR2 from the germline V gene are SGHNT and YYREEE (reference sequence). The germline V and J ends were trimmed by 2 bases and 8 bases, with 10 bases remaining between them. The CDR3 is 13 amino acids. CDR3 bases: TGTGCCAGCAGCTTCCACAGCGGCGAAAAACTGTTTTTT. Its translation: CASSFHSGEKLFF.

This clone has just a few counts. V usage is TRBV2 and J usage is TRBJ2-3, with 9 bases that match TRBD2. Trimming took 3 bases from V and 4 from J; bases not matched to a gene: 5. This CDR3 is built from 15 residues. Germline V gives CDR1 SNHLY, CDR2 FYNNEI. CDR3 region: CASSDIAGEADTQYF. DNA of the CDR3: TGTGCCAGCAGTGATATAGCGGGAGAAGCAGATACGCAGTATTTT. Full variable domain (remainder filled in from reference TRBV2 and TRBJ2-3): EPEVTQTPSHQVTQMGQEVILRCVPISNHLYFYWYRQILGQKVEFLVSFYNNEISEKSEIFDDQFSVERPDGSNFTLKIRSTKLEDSAMYFCASSDIAGEADTQYFGPGTRLTVL.

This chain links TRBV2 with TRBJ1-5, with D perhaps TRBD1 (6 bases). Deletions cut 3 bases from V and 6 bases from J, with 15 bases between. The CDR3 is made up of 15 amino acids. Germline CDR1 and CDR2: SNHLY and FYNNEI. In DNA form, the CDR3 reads TGTGCCAGCAGTGATAGGGGGGGCGGACGTCAGCCCCAGCATTTT. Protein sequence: CASSDRGGGRQPQHF.